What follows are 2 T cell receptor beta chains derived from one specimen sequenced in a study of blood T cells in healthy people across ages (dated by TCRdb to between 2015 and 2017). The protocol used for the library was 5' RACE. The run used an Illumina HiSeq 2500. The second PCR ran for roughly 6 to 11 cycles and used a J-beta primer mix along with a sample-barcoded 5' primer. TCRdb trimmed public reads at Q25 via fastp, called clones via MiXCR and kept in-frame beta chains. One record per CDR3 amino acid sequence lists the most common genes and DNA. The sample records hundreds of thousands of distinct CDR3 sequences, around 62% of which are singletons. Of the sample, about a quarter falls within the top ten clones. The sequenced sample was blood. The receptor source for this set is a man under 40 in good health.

The CDR3 DNA is TGTGCCAGCAGCTTAGTTCCAGGGCAGGACATTCAGTACTTC. Its translation is CASSLVPGQDIQYF. The rearrangement links TRBV7-2 to TRBJ2-4; TRBD1 is a possible D gene (5 bases). CDR1 and CDR2 from the germline V gene are SGHTA and FQGNSA. V lost 1 base to trimming and J lost 8 bases, with 12 bases between them. The CDR3 length is 14 residues. The entire variable domain, with the rest obtained from reference TRBV7-2 and TRBJ2-4, is as follows: GAGVSQSPSNKVTEKGKDVELRCDPISGHTALYWYRQSLGQGLEFLIYFQGNSAPDKSGLPSDRFSAERTGGSVSTLTIQRTQQEDSAVYLCASSLVPGQDIQYFGAGTRLSVL.

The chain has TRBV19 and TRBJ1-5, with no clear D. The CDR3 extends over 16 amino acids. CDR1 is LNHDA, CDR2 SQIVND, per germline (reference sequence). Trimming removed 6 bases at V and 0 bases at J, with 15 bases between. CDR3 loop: CASSYLGGYSNQPQHF. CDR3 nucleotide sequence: TGTGCCAGTAGCTATTTGGGCGGCTATAGCAATCAGCCCCAGCATTTT.